Below, 27 T cell receptor beta chains from the same sample are listed, as sequenced in a study of identifying expanded T cells in peripheral blood (dated by TCRdb to about 2019). Library construction relied on the immunoSEQ multiplex PCR assay. What TCRdb holds here is the immuneACCESS table cut down to in-frame rearrangements. Part of the clones is not present; checked against another copy, under half of the missing clones reflect an unresolved V gene, and the others are unexplained. The sample table holds about 100,000 clones, of which around 90% were seen once. The top ten clonotypes cover about a sixth of the sample. The sequenced material came from blood. These receptor sequences come from a person aged 18 to 69 in good health.

The V and J genes are TRBV30 and TRBJ2-4, with 13 bases lining up with TRBD2. The CDR3 contains 18 residues. Germline V gene data show CDR1 as GTSNPN and CDR2 as SVGIG (reference sequence). With 3 bases clipped from V and 0 bases from J, the junction kept 8 bases outside the gene matches. The chain's CDR3 is CAWRAGTSGVIAKNIQYF. The CDR3 nucleotides read TGTGCCTGGAGAGCCGGGACTAGCGGGGTGATAGCCAAAAACATTCAGTACTTC.

The rearrangement joins TRBV9 to TRBJ1-2, with TRBD1 as a possible D gene (5 bases). V lost 6 bases and J lost 3, with 15 bases in between. CDR1 is SGDLS, CDR2 YYNGEE, per germline. The CDR3 spans 14 residues. The CDR3 loop is CASTPRGLDYGYTF. In DNA form, the CDR3 reads TGTGCCAGCACGCCTAGGGGACTGGACTATGGCTACACCTTC.

The V call is TRBV5-1, the J call TRBJ2-3; D is undetermined. Per germline, CDR1 SGHRS and CDR2 YFSETQ. CDR3 size: 15 residues. The V end lost 2 bases, the J end lost 0 bases, and 10 bases lay between the germline ends. CDR3: CASSFRQPSTDTQYF. In nucleotides, the CDR3 is TGCGCCAGCAGCTTTCGACAACCTAGCACAGATACGCAGTATTTT.

The chain links TRBV2 to TRBJ2-7, with 8 bases matching TRBD1. V lost 6 bases to trimming and J lost 6 bases; unmatched junction nucleotides: 10. Per germline, CDR1 SNHLY and CDR2 FYNNEI. CDR3 length: 14 residues. The CDR3 DNA sequence: TGTGCCAGCAGCGGCCCGGACAGGGTCCCCGAGCAGTACTTC. Its protein product is CASSGPDRVPEQYF. The variable domain in full, with the rest retrieved from reference TRBV2 and TRBJ2-7, is EPEVTQTPSHQVTQMGQEVILRCVPISNHLYFYWYRQILGQKVEFLVSFYNNEISEKSEIFDDQFSVERPDGSNFTLKIRSTKLEDSAMYFCASSGPDRVPEQYFGPGTRLTVT.

The V gene is TRBV5-1, the J gene TRBJ1-4, with D unresolved. Germline loops: CDR1 SGHRS, CDR2 YFSETQ. This CDR3 region has 15 residues. Between the trimmed V and J ends, which lost 4 bases and 8 bases, there was a span of 18 bases. The CDR3 DNA is TGCGCCAGCAGCCTTGGCGCGGTGTCAAGCGAAAAACTGTTTTTT. It is translated as CASSLGAVSSEKLFF.

In this sample, this clone is medium-sized. This rearrangement joins TRBV7-9 to TRBJ1-1; D is ambiguous. Trimming cost V 1 base and J 1 base, with 16 bases left between them. CDR1 SEHNR and CDR2 FQNEAQ come from the germline V gene (reference sequence). The CDR3 is 17 residues long. CDR3 coding DNA: TGTGCCAGCAGCTTAGTGTCGGGAGGACCCTCGAACACTGAAGCTTTCTTT. Protein: CASSLVSGGPSNTEAFF.

V and J are TRBV6-6 and TRBJ2-5, with a possible D match to TRBD1 (6 bases). Germline lookup yields CDR1 MNHNY and CDR2 SVGAGI (reference sequence). The V gene lost 6 bases and the J gene lost 5 bases, with 16 bases spanning the gap. The CDR3 spans 14 residues. In nucleotides, the CDR3 is TGTGCCAGCAGGGTACAGGGAGTGGAGGAGACCCAGTACTTC. This gives the protein CASRVQGVEETQYF.

The CDR3 nucleotides are TGTGCCAGCAGCGGTGGGGGGAAACTGTTTTTT. It yields the protein CASSGGGKLFF. The chain employs TRBV7-9 and TRBJ1-4, with TRBD1 as a possible D gene (5 bases). CDR3 length equals 11 residues. V dropped 5 bases and J dropped 11 bases, with 9 bases sitting between them. CDR1 is SEHNR and CDR2 is FQNEAQ in the germline V gene (reference sequence).

For the CDR3, the DNA is TGCGCCAGCAGCCAAGACCCCGTCCCGGGACCTAAGGGGGAGCAGTACTTC. This gives the protein CASSQDPVPGPKGEQYF. V gene TRBV4-3 combines with J gene TRBJ2-7, with D tentatively TRBD1 or TRBD2 (5 bases each). Between the trimmed V and J ends, which lost 0 bases and 7 bases, there was a span of 22 bases. CDR1 is LGHNA and CDR2 is YSLEER in the germline V gene. There are 17 residues in the CDR3.

This clone was found a few times. V gene TRBV7-9 combines with J gene TRBJ1-4; D is ambiguous. The V and J ends lost 7 bases and 8 bases respectively, with 14 bases between them. The CDR3 covers 13 residues. Germline assignment: CDR1 SEHNR and CDR2 FQNEAQ (reference sequence). CDR3 DNA sequence: TGTGCCAGCACCTCTACCGCAGGCGAAAAACTGTTTTTT. Translated, it gives CASTSTAGEKLFF. The complete variable domain, with remaining parts taken from reference TRBV7-9 and TRBJ1-4, reads DTGVSQNPRHKITKRGQNVTFRCDPISEHNRLYWYRQTLGQGPEFLTYFQNEAQLEKSRLLSDRFSAERPKGSFSTLEIQRTEQGDSAMYLCASTSTAGEKLFFGSGTQLSVL.

In its sample, this clone was seen once. The CDR3 nucleotides are TGCGCCAGCAGCCACCCGGTTATTACCAGCACAGATACGCAGTATTTT. This codes for CASSHPVITSTDTQYF. The V and J genes are TRBV4-1 and TRBJ2-3; D remains ambiguous. CDR1 and CDR2 from the germline V gene are MGHRA and YSYEKL. The CDR3 loop spans 16 amino acids. V was pared by 3 bases and J by 0 bases, with 13 bases between.

J is TRBJ2-5 and V is TRBV29-1; weak D call: TRBD2 (5 bases). Germline V gene data show CDR1 as SQVTM and CDR2 as ANQGSEA. V was trimmed by 5 bases and J by 5 bases, leaving 12 bases between them. The length of the CDR3 is 12 residues. CDR3 DNA sequence: TGCAGCGTTTCTGGACTGGGCGAGACCCAGTACTTC. Encoded protein: CSVSGLGETQYF.

This chain joins TRBV19 and TRBJ1-5, with 7 positions matching TRBD1. There are 15 residues in the CDR3. Germline V gene data show CDR1 as LNHDA and CDR2 as SQIVND (reference sequence). V lost 4 bases and J lost 5; bases outside the gene matches: 8. CDR3 sequence reads: CASSTPGTADQPQHF. CDR3 DNA: TGTGCCAGTAGTACGCCCGGGACAGCAGATCAGCCCCAGCATTTT.

The chain combines TRBV30 with TRBJ1-1, with a possible D match to TRBD1 (5 bases). Between the trimmed V and J ends, which lost 3 bases and 0 bases, there was a span of 8 bases. CDR3 length: 13 amino acids. The germline gives CDR1 GTSNPN, CDR2 SVGIG (reference sequence). The CDR3 is CAWSPGLNTEAFF. In nucleotides, the CDR3 is TGTGCCTGGAGCCCAGGGCTGAACACTGAAGCTTTCTTT.

The CDR3 here is CASSRDGNYGYTF. The CDR3 DNA is TGTGCCAGCAGCAGGGACGGGAACTATGGCTACACCTTC. V usage is TRBV5-4 and J usage is TRBJ1-2; the D gene is possibly TRBD1 (5 bases). This CDR3 has 13 residues. The V gene lost 4 bases and the J gene lost 2 bases, with 9 bases spanning the gap. Looked up from germline, CDR1 is SGHNT and CDR2 is YYREEE (reference sequence).

The genes are TRBV6-5 and TRBJ2-3; tentatively, D is TRBD1 (6 bases). The CDR3 sequence is 16 residues long. CDR1 is MNHEY, CDR2 SVGAGI, per germline. V dropped 2 bases and J dropped 2 bases, with 14 bases sitting between them. The CDR3 nucleotides read TGTGCCAGCAGTTACGCAGGGGCGCGAGACACAGATACGCAGTATTTT. Protein product: CASSYAGARDTDTQYF.

The chain combines TRBV6-4 with TRBJ2-1, with TRBD2 as a possible D gene (5 bases). Germline V gene data show CDR1 as MRHNA and CDR2 as SNTAGT. The V and J ends lost 0 bases and 2 bases respectively, with 8 bases between them. This CDR3 is built from 15 residues. In DNA, the CDR3 is TGTGCCAGCAGTGACTCTGTCGGGACCTACAATGAGCAGTTCTTC. Encoded protein: CASSDSVGTYNEQFF.

This clone was seen just once. V usage is TRBV18 and J usage is TRBJ2-7; D uncertain. V dropped 2 bases and J dropped 9 bases, with 20 bases sitting between them. Germline CDR1 and CDR2: KGHSH and LQKENI. The CDR3 spans 15 residues. The CDR3 sequence is CASSPSSFVEHGQYF. In nucleotides, the CDR3 is TGTGCCAGCTCACCAAGTAGTTTCGTAGAGCACGGGCAGTACTTC.

This chain joins TRBV19 and TRBJ1-2; no definite D call. V lost 5 bases to trimming and J lost 3 bases, with 10 bases between them. Germline CDR1 LNHDA, CDR2 SQIVND (reference sequence). The CDR3 length is 13 residues. The CDR3 spells CASSVGLDYGYTF. The CDR3, as DNA: TGTGCCAGTAGTGTAGGGCTTGACTATGGCTACACCTTC.

This chain links TRBV14 with TRBJ1-1; the D gene is possibly TRBD1 (5 bases). The CDR3 is made up of 12 amino acids. CDR1 is SGHDN, CDR2 FVKESK, per germline. V lost 4 bases to trimming and J lost 4 bases, with 7 bases between them. The CDR3 reads CASSPGGTEAFF. For the CDR3, the DNA is TGTGCCAGCAGCCCTGGGGGCACTGAAGCTTTCTTT.

V and J are TRBV4-1 and TRBJ2-7; 7 nucleotides agree with TRBD2. The length of the CDR3 is 14 residues. CDR1 MGHRA and CDR2 YSYEKL come from the germline V gene. The ends lost 4 bases at V and 2 bases at J; junction bases unmatched: 5. The CDR3 region has the DNA TGCGCCAGCAGCCTAGGGGAGGGTACCTACGAGCAGTACTTC. Translation: CASSLGEGTYEQYF.

The chain carries TRBV4-3 and TRBJ2-1; 13 bases line up with TRBD2. This CDR3 is 20 amino acids long. The V and J ends lost 0 bases and 0 bases, in that order; junction bases with no gene match: 8. Germline assignment: CDR1 LGHNA and CDR2 YSLEER. The CDR3 DNA sequence: TGCGCCAGCAGCCAAGAGCTACTAGCGGGGGGGCCAGGCTCCTACAATGAGCAGTTCTTC. Protein product: CASSQELLAGGPGSYNEQFF.

The chain carries TRBV5-1 and TRBJ2-3; possible D gene TRBD1, 6 bases. Germline-derived CDR1 and CDR2 are SGHRS and YFSETQ. There are 15 residues in the CDR3. Deletions cut 4 bases from V and 2 bases from J, with 14 bases between. The CDR3 DNA reads as TGCGCCAGCAGCCAGGGGTCCCATGACACAGATACGCAGTATTTT. Its protein is CASSQGSHDTDTQYF. Combining the CDR3 with reference TRBV5-1 and TRBJ2-3 gives the whole variable domain KAGVTQTPRYLIKTRGQQVTLSCSPISGHRSVSWYQQTPGQGLQFLFEYFSETQRNKGNFPGRFSGRQFSNSRSEMNVSTLELGDSALYLCASSQGSHDTDTQYFGPGTRLTVL.

The chain carries TRBV6-1 and TRBJ2-5, with D unresolved. V was pared by 0 bases and J by 8 bases, with 7 bases between. This CDR3 has 12 amino acids. Germline V gene data show CDR1 as MNHNS and CDR2 as SASEGT. CDR3 coding DNA: TGTGCCAGCAGTGAAGCAAGAGTAACCCAGTACTTC. This sequence encodes CASSEARVTQYF.

The CDR3 bases are TGTGCCAGCAGCTTAAGGAGTCTACCTTACGAGCAGTACTTC. This encodes CASSLRSLPYEQYF. The chain has TRBV7-9 and TRBJ2-7; D is uncertain. Per the germline V gene, CDR1 is SEHNR and CDR2 is FQNEAQ (reference sequence). The CDR3 is 14 residues long. V lost 2 bases, J lost 4 bases, and 12 bases lay in between.

The table lists this clone with a count of one. The chain is built from TRBV28 and TRBJ2-1; D gene ambiguous. V shed 3 bases and J shed 10 bases, with 7 bases lying between them. The CDR3 loop spans 11 amino acids. Germline V gene lookup returns CDR1 MDHEN and CDR2 SYDVKM. The CDR3 coding sequence is TGTGCCAGCAGTTTCTTTAGGGAGCAGTTCTTC. Residues: CASSFFREQFF.

The V call is TRBV6-5, the J call TRBJ1-6; D call uncertain. V shed 4 bases and J shed 7 bases, with 11 bases lying between them. Germline CDR1 MNHEY, CDR2 SVGAGI. The CDR3 has 14 residues. Here the CDR3 reads CASSSTRTNSPLHF. CDR3 nucleotides: TGTGCCAGCAGTTCCACACGGACCAATTCACCCCTCCACTTT.